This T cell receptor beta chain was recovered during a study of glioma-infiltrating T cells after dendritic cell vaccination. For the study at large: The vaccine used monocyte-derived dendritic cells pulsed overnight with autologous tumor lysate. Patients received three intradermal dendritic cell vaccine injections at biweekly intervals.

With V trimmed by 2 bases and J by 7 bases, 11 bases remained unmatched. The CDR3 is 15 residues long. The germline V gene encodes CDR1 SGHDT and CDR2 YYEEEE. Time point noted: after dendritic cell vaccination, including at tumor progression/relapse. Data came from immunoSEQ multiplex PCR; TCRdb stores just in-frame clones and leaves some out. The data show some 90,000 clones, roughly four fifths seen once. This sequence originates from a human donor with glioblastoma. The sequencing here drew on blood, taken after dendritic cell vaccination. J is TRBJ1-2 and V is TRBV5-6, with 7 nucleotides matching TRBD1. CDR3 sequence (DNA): TGTGCCAGCAGCTTCGACAGGGAGTTGAAGCGTGGCTACACCTTC. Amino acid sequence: CASSFDRELKRGYTF.